This TCR beta chain came from a study of identical twins. cDNA molecules carried unique molecular identifiers, and template switching added a universal primer site. From the 5' RACE reads, TCRdb called clonotypes with MiXCR, one entry per CDR3 protein. Of roughly 1.6 million distinct CDR3 sequences in the sample, about 32% were seen once. V lost 6 bases, J lost 6 bases, and 11 bases stayed unmatched. Germline loops: CDR1 DFQATT, CDR2 SNEGSKA (reference sequence). This CDR3 is 14 amino acids long. Study-wide points: Twin sharing of out-of-frame TCR alpha was underestimated by models in monozygotic pairs.

Healthy Caucasians supplied all donations. This clonotype came up a few times. The antigen is not known. The origin of this receptor is a newborn girl in good health. The sample consisted of cord blood. This rearrangement joins TRBV20-1 to TRBJ2-1; 7 bases are a match to TRBD2. The CDR3 loop reads CSASTSGGRNEQFF. The CDR3 bases are TGCAGTGCCTCTACGTCGGGAGGTCGCAATGAGCAGTTCTTC.